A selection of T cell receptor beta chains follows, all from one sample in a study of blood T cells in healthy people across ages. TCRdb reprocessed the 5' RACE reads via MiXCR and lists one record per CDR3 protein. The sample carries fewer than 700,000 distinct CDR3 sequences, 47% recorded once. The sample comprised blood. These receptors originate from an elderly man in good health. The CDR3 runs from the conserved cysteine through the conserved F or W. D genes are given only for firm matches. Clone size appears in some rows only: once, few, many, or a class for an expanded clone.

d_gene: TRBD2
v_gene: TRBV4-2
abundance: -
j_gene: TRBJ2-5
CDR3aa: CASSQVLAGGDEQYF
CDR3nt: TGTGCCAGCAGCCAAGTGCTAGCGGGAGGCGATGAGCAGTACTTC

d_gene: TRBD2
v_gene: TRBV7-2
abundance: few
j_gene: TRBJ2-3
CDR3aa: CASSPSGSNTDTQYF
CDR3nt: TGTGCCAGCAGCCCTAGCGGGAGTAACACAGATACGCAGTATTTT

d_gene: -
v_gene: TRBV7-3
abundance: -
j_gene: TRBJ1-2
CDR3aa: CASSLAPNYGYTF
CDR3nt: TGTGCCAGCAGCTTAGCACCTAACTATGGCTACACCTTC

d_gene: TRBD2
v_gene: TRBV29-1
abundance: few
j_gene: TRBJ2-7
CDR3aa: CSVDGVGLAESYEQYF
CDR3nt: TGCAGCGTTGACGGGGTTGGGCTAGCGGAGTCCTACGAGCAGTACTTC

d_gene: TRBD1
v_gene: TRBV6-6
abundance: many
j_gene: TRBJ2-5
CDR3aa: CASSYSGGGETQYF
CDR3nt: TGTGCCAGCAGTTACTCAGGGGGCGGAGAGACCCAGTACTTC

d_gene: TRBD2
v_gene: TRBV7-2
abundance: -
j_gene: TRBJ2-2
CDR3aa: CASSRNLAGVGTGELFF
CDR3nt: TGTGCCAGCAGTCGAAATCTAGCGGGAGTCGGGACCGGGGAGCTGTTTTTT

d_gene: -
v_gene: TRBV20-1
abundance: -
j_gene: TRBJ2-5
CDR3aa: CSARAFGGQETQYF
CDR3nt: TGCAGTGCTAGGGCGTTCGGGGGACAAGAGACCCAGTACTTC

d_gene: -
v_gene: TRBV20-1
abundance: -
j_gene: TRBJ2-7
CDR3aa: CSARVSWGAYEQYF
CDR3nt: TGCAGTGCTAGAGTTTCCTGGGGGGCCTACGAGCAGTACTTC

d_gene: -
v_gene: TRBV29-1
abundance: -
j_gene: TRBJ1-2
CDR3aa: CSVGEAYGYTF
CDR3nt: TGCAGCGTTGGAGAGGCCTATGGCTACACCTTC

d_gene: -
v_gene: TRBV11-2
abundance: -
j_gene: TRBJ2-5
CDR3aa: CASSFPAGQETQYF
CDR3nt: TGTGCCAGCAGCTTCCCAGCGGGCCAAGAGACCCAGTACTTC

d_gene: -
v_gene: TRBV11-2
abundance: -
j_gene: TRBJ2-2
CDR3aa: CASSLSSGELFF
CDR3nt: TGTGCCAGCAGCTTGAGTTCCGGGGAGCTGTTTTTT

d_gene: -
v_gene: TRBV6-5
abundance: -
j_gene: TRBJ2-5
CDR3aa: CASSHSWGARDEQYF
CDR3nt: TGTGCCAGCAGTCACTCATGGGGGGCACGGGATGAGCAGTACTTC

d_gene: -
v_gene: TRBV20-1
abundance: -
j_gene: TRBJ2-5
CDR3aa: CSARGGADYQETQYF
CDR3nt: TGCAGTGCTAGAGGCGGGGCAGATTACCAAGAGACCCAGTACTTC

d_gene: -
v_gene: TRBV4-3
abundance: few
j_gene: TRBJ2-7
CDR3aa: CASSQEGLPSYEQYF
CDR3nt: TGCGCCAGCAGCCAAGAAGGACTCCCCTCCTACGAGCAGTACTTC

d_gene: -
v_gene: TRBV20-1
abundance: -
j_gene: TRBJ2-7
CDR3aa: CSARGASYEQYF
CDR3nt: TGCAGTGCTAGAGGGGCCTCCTACGAGCAGTACTTC

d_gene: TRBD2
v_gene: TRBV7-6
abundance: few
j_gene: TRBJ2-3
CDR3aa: CASSFGTSGDTQYF
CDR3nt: TGTGCCAGCAGCTTTGGGACTAGCGGAGATACGCAGTATTTT

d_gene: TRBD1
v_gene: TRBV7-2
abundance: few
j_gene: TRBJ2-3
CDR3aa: CASSLRTGGADTQYF
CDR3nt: TGTGCCAGCAGCTTAAGGACAGGGGGCGCGGATACGCAGTATTTT

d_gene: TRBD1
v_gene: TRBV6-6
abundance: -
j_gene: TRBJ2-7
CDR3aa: CASTPGRGFTYEQYF
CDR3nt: TGTGCCAGCACCCCTGGCAGGGGGTTTACCTACGAGCAGTACTTC

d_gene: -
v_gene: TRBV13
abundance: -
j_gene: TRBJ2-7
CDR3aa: CASSLELSEQYF
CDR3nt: TGTGCCAGCAGCTTAGAACTTTCCGAGCAGTACTTC

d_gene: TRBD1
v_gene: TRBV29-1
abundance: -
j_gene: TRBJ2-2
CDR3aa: CSVEGTGATGELFF
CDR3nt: TGCAGCGTTGAGGGGACAGGGGCCACCGGGGAGCTGTTTTTT

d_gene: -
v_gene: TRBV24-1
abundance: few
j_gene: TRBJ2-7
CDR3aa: CAARKDSFYEQYF
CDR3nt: TGTGCCGCCCGAAAGGACAGCTTCTACGAGCAGTACTTC

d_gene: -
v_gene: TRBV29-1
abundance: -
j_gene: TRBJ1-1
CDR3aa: CSVGRGTTEAFF
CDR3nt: TGCAGCGTTGGTCGGGGTACGACTGAAGCTTTCTTT

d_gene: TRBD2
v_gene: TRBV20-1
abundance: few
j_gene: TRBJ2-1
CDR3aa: CSAKLAGGSSEQFF
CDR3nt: TGCAGTGCTAAACTAGCGGGGGGTTCGTCTGAGCAGTTCTTC

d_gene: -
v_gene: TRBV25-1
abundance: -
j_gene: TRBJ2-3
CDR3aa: CASSDLYRVDVQYF
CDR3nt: TGTGCCAGCAGTGACCTCTACCGAGTAGACGTGCAGTATTTT

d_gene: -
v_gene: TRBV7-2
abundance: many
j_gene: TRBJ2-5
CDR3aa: CASSLSRSQETQYF
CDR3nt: TGTGCCAGCAGCTTAAGCCGCTCGCAAGAGACCCAGTACTTC

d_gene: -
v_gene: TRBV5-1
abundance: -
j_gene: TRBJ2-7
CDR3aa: CASSFGTNLYEQYF
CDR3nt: TGCGCCAGCAGCTTCGGGACAAATCTCTACGAGCAGTACTTC

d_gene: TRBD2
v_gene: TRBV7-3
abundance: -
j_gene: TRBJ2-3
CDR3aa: CASSSYGGRAPDTQYF
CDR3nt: TGTGCCAGCAGCTCGTACGGCGGGAGGGCCCCAGATACGCAGTATTTT

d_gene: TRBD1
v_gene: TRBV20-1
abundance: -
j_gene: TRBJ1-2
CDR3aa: CSAPPTGMLDYGYTF
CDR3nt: TGCAGTGCCCCCCCGACAGGGATGTTGGACTATGGCTACACCTTC

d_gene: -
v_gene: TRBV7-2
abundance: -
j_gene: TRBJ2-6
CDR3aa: CASSLGGLVGSGANVLTF
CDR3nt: TGTGCCAGCAGCTTAGGAGGGTTGGTCGGCTCTGGGGCCAACGTCCTGACTTTC

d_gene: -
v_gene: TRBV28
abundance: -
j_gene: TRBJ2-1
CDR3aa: CASSSRARSYNEQFF
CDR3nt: TGTGCCAGCAGTAGTAGGGCACGCTCCTACAATGAGCAGTTCTTC

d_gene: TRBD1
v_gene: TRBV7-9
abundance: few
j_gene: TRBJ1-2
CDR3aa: CASSPDRAQNYGYTF
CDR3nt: TGTGCCAGCAGCCCCGACAGGGCCCAGAACTATGGCTACACCTTC